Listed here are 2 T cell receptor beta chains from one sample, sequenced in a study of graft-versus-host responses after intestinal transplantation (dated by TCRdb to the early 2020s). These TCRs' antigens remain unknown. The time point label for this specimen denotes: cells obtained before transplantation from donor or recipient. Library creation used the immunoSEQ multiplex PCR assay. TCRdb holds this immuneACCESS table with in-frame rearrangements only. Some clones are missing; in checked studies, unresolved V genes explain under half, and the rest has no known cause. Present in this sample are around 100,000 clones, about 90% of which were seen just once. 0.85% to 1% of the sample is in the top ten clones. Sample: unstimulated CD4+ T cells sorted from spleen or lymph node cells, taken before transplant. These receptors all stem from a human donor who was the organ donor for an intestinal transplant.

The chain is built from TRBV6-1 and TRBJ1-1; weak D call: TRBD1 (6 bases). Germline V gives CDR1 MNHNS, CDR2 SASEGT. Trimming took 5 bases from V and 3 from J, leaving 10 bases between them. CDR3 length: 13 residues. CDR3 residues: CASSRTADTEAFF. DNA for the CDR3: TGTGCCAGCAGTCGGACAGCGGACACTGAAGCTTTCTTT.

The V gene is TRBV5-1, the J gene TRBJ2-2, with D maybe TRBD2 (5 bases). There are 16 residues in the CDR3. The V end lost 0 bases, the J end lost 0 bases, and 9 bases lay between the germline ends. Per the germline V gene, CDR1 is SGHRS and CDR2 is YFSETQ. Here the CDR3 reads CASSLGGGANTGELFF. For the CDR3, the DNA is TGCGCCAGCAGCTTGGGTGGAGGAGCGAACACCGGGGAGCTGTTTTTT.